The 6 T cell receptor beta chains given below trace back to one sample, sequenced in a study of T cells in women clearing cervical HPV infection. Repertoires were generated with immunoSEQ multiplex PCR, while TCRdb's copy carries only in-frame clones and drops some. The sample shows fewer than 35,000 clones, and about 7% sits with its ten largest clones. The sequencing sample was made of blood buffy coat. These receptors were collected from a woman aged 18 to 75 with a cervical HPV16 infection that either progressed to CIN3+ or cleared (not recorded which).

Worth noting for this clone: The read halts 3 residues ahead of the CDR3 end, with the missing end drawn from the germline J gene. This chain uses TRBV19 with TRBJ2-1, with TRBD2 identical over 9 bases. Trimming at V came to 6 bases and at J to 0 bases, leaving 15 bases not matched to a gene. CDR1 is LNHDA, CDR2 SQIVND, per germline (reference sequence). The CDR3 runs to 19 residues. CDR3 DNA (partial): TGTGCCAGTAGCCCCCCAGGGACTAGCTCCTCGAGCTCCTACAATGAG. Translated, it gives CASSPPGTSSSSSYNE. The CDR3 reads in full as CASSPPGTSSSSSYNEQFF. Combining the CDR3 with reference TRBV19 and TRBJ2-1 gives the whole variable domain DGGITQSPKYLFRKEGQNVTLSCEQNLNHDAMYWYRQDPGQGLRLIYYSQIVNDFQKGDIAEGYSVSREKKESFPLTVTSAQKNPTAFYLCASSPPGTSSSSSYNEQFFGPGTRLTVL.

Comment on this clone: The DNA ends 3 residues before the CDR3 does, and the rest of the CDR3 is filled in from the germline J gene. This chain connects TRBV6-2 or TRBV6-3 to TRBJ2-1; weak D call: TRBD1 (6 bases). CDR3 length: 17 amino acids. V was clipped by 5 bases and J by 1 base, with 18 bases between them. The germline V gene has CDR1 MNHEY and CDR2 SVGEGT. CDR3: CASSKTGTTMSYNEQFF. CDR3 DNA (partial): TGTGCCAGCAGTAAAACCGGGACAACGATGTCCTACAATGAG.

Details on this clone: The observed sequence ends 3 residues before the CDR3 terminus, with the missing tail filled in from the germline J gene. This chain connects TRBV10-3 to TRBJ2-1; 8 positions agree with TRBD1. Germline V lookup: CDR1 ENHRY, CDR2 SYGVKD. V trimming: 6 bases; J trimming: 0 bases; junction bases outside the gene matches: 7. This CDR3 is 16 amino acids long. The CDR3 reads CAIRGAGGASYNEQFF. The part of the CDR3 DNA that was read is TGTGCCATCAGAGGAGCAGGGGGCGCCTCCTACAATGAG.

On this clone itself: The read ends 3 residues early relative to the CDR3; the germline J gene fills the gap. The J gene is TRBJ1-3, the V gene TRBV5-1, with a tentative D call TRBD1 (6 bases). The CDR3 covers 18 residues. The V end lost 2 bases, the J end lost 0 bases, and 18 bases lay between the germline ends. CDR1 and CDR2 from the germline V gene are SGHRS and YFSETQ. CDR3 region: CASSFDPTGFGSGNTIYF. The CDR3 DNA, read in part, is TGCGCCAGCAGCTTTGACCCCACAGGGTTTGGCTCTGGAAACACC.

Regarding this clone: The read ends 3 residues shy of where the CDR3 ends; the end is completed using the germline J gene. V and J are TRBV18 and TRBJ1-2; D unclear. CDR3 size: 13 residues. Per germline, CDR1 KGHSH and CDR2 LQKENI. CDR3 DNA (partial): TGTGCCAGCTCACGACTAGATCAGAATGAC. It is translated as CASSRLDQND. The entire CDR3 reads CASSRLDQNDYTF.

To note about this clone: Read sequence stops 3 residues before the CDR3 end, and the germline J gene provides the missing end. The chain joins TRBV20-1 to TRBJ2-7; the match to TRBD1 covers 10 bases. V was clipped by 6 bases and J by 5 bases; unmatched bases: 16. The CDR3 consists of 16 residues. Germline V gene data show CDR1 as DFQATT and CDR2 as SNEGSKA (reference sequence). This chain's CDR3 is CSANGGMGQGMHEQYF. The part of the CDR3 DNA that was read is TGCAGTGCCAACGGGGGAATGGGACAGGGGATGCACGAG.